A selection of T cell receptor beta chains follows, all from one sample in a study of Graves' ophthalmopathy and Graves' hyperthyroidism. TCRdb reanalysed the multiplex PCR reads using MiXCR and keeps one entry per CDR3 protein. Here the sample spans about 1.1 million distinct CDR3 sequences, less than 45% being singletons. The sample comprised peripheral blood or thyroid tissue (not recorded which). The receptors originated from an adult man with Graves' hyperthyroidism. CDR3s include the opening cysteine and the closing phenylalanine or tryptophan. D genes are given only for firm matches. Some rows have no size entry. The others give once, few or many, or a class for an expanded clone.

J | D | size | V | DNA | CDR3
TRBJ2-6 | - | many | TRBV9 | TGTGCCAGCAGCGTAGGAACCTCTGGGGCCAACGTCCTGACTTTC | CASSVGTSGANVLTF
TRBJ1-2 | TRBD1 | - | TRBV6-6 | TGTGCCAGCGGCGAGGGGGCGTCCGGGAACACCTTC | CASGEGASGNTF
TRBJ1-1 | - | - | TRBV29-1 | TGCAGCGCAATTTTCCCCTTGGACGGCCGGAGAGACACTGAAGCTTTCTTT | CSAIFPLDGRRDTEAFF
TRBJ1-2 | - | many | TRBV7-6 | TGTGCCAGCAGCTTAGGGCCGGACAGATCCTATGGCTACACCTTC | CASSLGPDRSYGYTF
TRBJ1-5 | - | - | TRBV20-1 | TGCAGTGCTCGGAGACTACCTAATAGCAATCAGCCCCAGCATTTT | CSARRLPNSNQPQHF
TRBJ1-5 | TRBD1 | - | TRBV7-2 | TGTGCCAGCAGCTTAGCGTGGGGGACAGGGAGTCAGCCCCAGCATTTT | CASSLAWGTGSQPQHF
TRBJ2-5 | - | many | TRBV9 | TGTGCCAGCAGCGTTCGCGGTCTAGAAGAGACCCAGTACTTC | CASSVRGLEETQYF
TRBJ2-6 | - | once | TRBV29-1 | TGCAGCGTTGAAGTGTTTAGGGCCAACGTCCTGACTTTC | CSVEVFRANVLTF
TRBJ1-1 | - | - | TRBV5-1 | TGCGCCAGCAGCTTGGCCGGGACACGCAAGAACACTGAAGCTTTCTTT | CASSLAGTRKNTEAFF
TRBJ1-6 | - | many | TRBV12-3/TRBV12-4 | TGTGCCAGCAGTCCCGGACAGAAAAACTATAATTCACCCCTCCACTTT | CASSPGQKNYNSPLHF
TRBJ2-5 | - | many | TRBV5-1 | TGCGCCAGCAGCTCGGGTGGGAAACAAGAGACCCAGTACTTC | CASSSGGKQETQYF
TRBJ2-2 | - | few | TRBV27 | TGTGCCAGCAGTTTCGAAGGAATGGCGAACACCGGGGAGCTGTTTTTT | CASSFEGMANTGELFF
TRBJ1-2 | - | many | TRBV4-3 | TGCGCCAGCAGCCAAGATCGCGGCTGGGATGTTTATGGCTACACCTTC | CASSQDRGWDVYGYTF
TRBJ1-2 | - | many | TRBV20-1 | TGCAGTGCTACGGCTGGGAACTATGGCTACACCTTC | CSATAGNYGYTF
TRBJ2-7 | - | - | TRBV29-1 | TGCAGCGCCTCCCTAGCCCTCAGCGACGAGCAGTACTTC | CSASLALSDEQYF
TRBJ2-6 | - | few | TRBV2 | TGTGCCAGCGGGAGGCACTCCCGAAGCTCTGGGGCCAACGTCCTGACTTTC | CASGRHSRSSGANVLTF
TRBJ2-5 | TRBD2 | many | TRBV19 | TGTGCCAGTAGTACCTTGACTAGCGGGAGCAGAGAGACCCAGTACTTC | CASSTLTSGSRETQYF
TRBJ2-5 | - | - | TRBV29-1 | TGCAGCGTTGTGGTGGCGAGCCAGTACTTC | CSVVVASQYF
TRBJ2-7 | - | - | TRBV2 | TGTGCCAGTTCCGGGACTTGGGAGCAGTACTTC | CASSGTWEQYF
TRBJ2-7 | - | - | TRBV6-2/TRBV6-3 | TGTGCCAGCAGTTACTGGGACCGCAACTACGAGCAGTACTTC | CASSYWDRNYEQYF
TRBJ1-1 | TRBD1 | many | TRBV7-8 | TGTGCCAGCAGCCGCCAGGGGGCCTGGACTGAAGCTTTCTTT | CASSRQGAWTEAFF
TRBJ1-6 | - | - | TRBV9 | TGTGCCAGCAGCGCGGATCAAGGCTATAATTCACCCCTCCACTTT | CASSADQGYNSPLHF
TRBJ1-2 | - | many | TRBV6-2/TRBV6-3 | TGTGCCAGCTCATCGCCGCCTGAGAACTATGGCTACACCTTC | CASSSPPENYGYTF
TRBJ2-5 | TRBD2 | once | TRBV7-9 | TGTGCCAGCAGCCCGAAACTAGCGGGAGGGGAAGAGACCCAGTACTTC | CASSPKLAGGEETQYF
TRBJ2-7 | - | many | TRBV12-3/TRBV12-4 | TGTGCCAGCAGCCCAACAGGGTTCTACGAGCAGTACTTC | CASSPTGFYEQYF
TRBJ1-2 | - | few | TRBV19 | TGTGCCAGTAGTATAGTTGCTAACTATGGCTACACCTTC | CASSIVANYGYTF
TRBJ2-2 | - | few | TRBV7-9 | TGTGCCAGCAGCTTGGCTCAGTCCTACACCGGGGAGCTGTTTTTT | CASSLAQSYTGELFF
TRBJ1-5 | - | - | TRBV3-1 | TGTGCCAGCAGCCAAGACGGGACCGGTCGATCGACCCAGCATTTT | CASSQDGTGRSTQHF
TRBJ1-1 | TRBD1 | many | TRBV7-3 | TGTGCCAGCAGCCCTAACAGGGGAAGGGGCACTGAAGCTTTCTTT | CASSPNRGRGTEAFF
TRBJ2-5 | TRBD1 | - | TRBV4-1 | TGCGCCAGCAGCCAAGAGACAGGGAACCCCCAAGAGACCCAGTACTTC | CASSQETGNPQETQYF
TRBJ2-7 | - | - | TRBV7-2 | TGTGCCAGCAGCTTAGCAGCGACAGGACCCTACGAGCAGTACTTC | CASSLAATGPYEQYF
TRBJ1-2 | - | many | TRBV14 | TGTGCCAGCAGCCCCCGGACAACGGATGGCTACACCTTC | CASSPRTTDGYTF
TRBJ1-5 | TRBD1 | - | TRBV10-1 | TGTGCCAGCTCACTACGCACCGTGGACAGGGGGAACAATCAGCCCCAGCATTTT | CASSLRTVDRGNNQPQHF
TRBJ1-6 | - | few | TRBV4-3 | TGCGCCAGCAGCCGAAATCTGATAGGTTATAATTCACCCCTCCACTTT | CASSRNLIGYNSPLHF
TRBJ2-5 | - | - | TRBV7-9 | TGTGCCAGCAGCTTCAGGGGGGTCCAAGAGACCCAGTACTTC | CASSFRGVQETQYF
TRBJ2-7 | - | many | TRBV7-9 | TGTGCCAGCAGCTTAGTCCCTCCCGGGACGGGTCGCTACGAGCAGTACTTC | CASSLVPPGTGRYEQYF
TRBJ2-5 | - | many | TRBV20-1 | TGCAGTGCTAGGTCGTGGAGGGAGGAGACCCAGTACTTC | CSARSWREETQYF
TRBJ1-5 | TRBD1 | - | TRBV2 | TGTGCCGGCAGTGAGGACAGGGGGCAGAATCAGCCCCAGCATTTT | CAGSEDRGQNQPQHF
TRBJ2-3 | TRBD2 | - | TRBV7-9 | TGTGCCAGCAGGCTAGCGGGGGGGACTAGCACAGATACGCAGTATTTT | CASRLAGGTSTDTQYF
TRBJ1-5 | - | - | TRBV10-3 | TGTGCCATCAGTGAGTCAAGGGGTACTCAGCCCCAGCATTTT | CAISESRGTQPQHF
TRBJ1-1 | - | - | TRBV19 | TGTGCCAGTAACCCTGCTTTGAGACAGCAGAACACTGAAGCTTTCTTT | CASNPALRQQNTEAFF
TRBJ2-7 | - | - | TRBV12-3/TRBV12-4 | TGTGCCAGCAGGGATCCTACTAGAAGTTACGAGCAGTACTTC | CASRDPTRSYEQYF
TRBJ1-2 | - | - | TRBV10-2 | TGCGCCAGCAGTGAGCCGGGACTCCACAACTATGGCTACACCTTC | CASSEPGLHNYGYTF
TRBJ1-2 | - | many | TRBV20-1 | TGCAGTGCTTGGACAGTTCATGGCTACACCTTC | CSAWTVHGYTF
TRBJ2-2 | - | - | TRBV12-3/TRBV12-4 | TGTGCCAGCAGGCTTGGACAGATAGGGGCCGGGGAGCTGTTTTTT | CASRLGQIGAGELFF
TRBJ1-5 | - | - | TRBV19 | TGTGCCAGTAGTCCAAACGGGGATCAGCCCCAGCATTTT | CASSPNGDQPQHF
TRBJ2-5 | TRBD1 | few | TRBV20-1 | TGCAGTGCTAACAGAAAGCGGGACAGGGGGCGGGAGACCCAGTACTTC | CSANRKRDRGRETQYF
TRBJ2-7 | TRBD1 | - | TRBV7-2 | TGTGCCAGCAGTTTTTGGGACAGGGCCTCCTACGAGCAGTACTTC | CASSFWDRASYEQYF
TRBJ1-2 | - | many | TRBV11-2 | TGTGCCAGCAGCTTAGTAGGAGGAAGTGGCTACACCTTC | CASSLVGGSGYTF
TRBJ1-3 | - | - | TRBV10-3 | TGTGCCATCAGGGAGACACCTTCGAACACCATATATTTT | CAIRETPSNTIYF
TRBJ1-4 | - | few | TRBV12-3/TRBV12-4 | TGTGCCAGCACCTTCGGCGGGGCCATACTTGAAAAACTGTTTTTT | CASTFGGAILEKLFF
TRBJ1-4 | - | - | TRBV7-9 | TGTGCCAGCAGTGAATCGACGGTGGTACGCGAAAAACTGTTTTTT | CASSESTVVREKLFF
TRBJ2-6 | - | - | TRBV2 | TGTGCCAGCAGTGAAGACCCCGGGGGCTCTGGGGCCAACGTCCTGACTTTC | CASSEDPGGSGANVLTF
TRBJ1-1 | - | - | TRBV7-2 | TGTGCCAGCAGCTTAGTCGCAGACCCCGTCCGGACTGAAGCTTTCTTT | CASSLVADPVRTEAFF
TRBJ2-7 | - | many | TRBV5-1 | TGCGCCAGCTTAAAGGACAGCACCTCCTACGAGCAGTACTTC | CASLKDSTSYEQYF